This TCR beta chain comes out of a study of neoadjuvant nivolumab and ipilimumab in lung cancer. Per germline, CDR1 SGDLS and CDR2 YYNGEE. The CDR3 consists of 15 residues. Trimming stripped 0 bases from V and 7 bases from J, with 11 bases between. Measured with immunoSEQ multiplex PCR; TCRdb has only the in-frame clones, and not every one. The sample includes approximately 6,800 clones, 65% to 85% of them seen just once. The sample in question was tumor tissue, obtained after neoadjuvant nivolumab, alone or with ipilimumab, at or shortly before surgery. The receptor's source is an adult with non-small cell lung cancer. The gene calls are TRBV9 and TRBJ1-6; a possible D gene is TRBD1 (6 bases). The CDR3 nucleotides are TGTGCCAGCAGCGTAGAAGGGCAGGGGAATTCACCCCTCCACTTT. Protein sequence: CASSVEGQGNSPLHF.